These 25 T cell receptor beta chains originate from one sample sequenced in a study of cytomegalovirus exposure and HLA in healthy donors. Primers for the PCR totalled 60 Vbeta and 13 Jbeta. The assay was immunoSEQ multiplex PCR, and TCRdb's table has in-frame clones only and misses some. The table records some 200,000 clones, around four fifths of them present only once. Sample: PBMCs. These TCRs come from a woman aged 40 to 50 in good health and CMV-seronegative.

V gene TRBV29-1 combines with J gene TRBJ2-2, with D uncertain. CDR3 length: 13 residues. Germline V gives CDR1 SQVTM, CDR2 ANQGSEA. Trimming cost V 4 bases and J 3 bases, with 9 bases left between them. DNA of the CDR3: TGCAGCGTTGTAGGCAGGTACACCGGGGAGCTGTTTTTT. Protein sequence: CSVVGRYTGELFF.

This chain joins TRBV6-5 and TRBJ2-6; tentatively, D is TRBD1 (5 bases). This CDR3 contains 16 residues. Germline assignment: CDR1 MNHEY and CDR2 SVGAGI. V lost 1 base and J 4 bases, leaving 11 bases between the germline ends. The CDR3 reads CASSYWQGTGANVLTF. As DNA, the CDR3 is TGTGCCAGCAGTTACTGGCAGGGTACCGGGGCCAACGTCCTGACTTTC.

A few counts support this clone. CDR3 nucleotide sequence: TGTGCCAGCAGCTTGGCCTCGGATACGCAGTATTTT. Protein product: CASSLASDTQYF. V usage is TRBV5-4 and J usage is TRBJ2-3; no clear D gene. Per the germline V gene, CDR1 is SGHNT and CDR2 is YYREEE (reference sequence). CDR3 length equals 12 residues. V was trimmed by 0 bases and J by 6 bases, leaving 5 bases between them.

V usage is TRBV5-4 and J usage is TRBJ1-4; 8 bases align to TRBD1. CDR1 is SGHNT, CDR2 YYREEE, per germline (reference sequence). After removal of 2 bases from V and 5 bases from J, the junction contained 5 bases not matched to a gene. The length of the CDR3 is 15 residues. This chain's CDR3 is CASSLDRQGNEKLFF. CDR3 sequence (DNA): TGTGCCAGCAGCTTAGACCGACAGGGGAATGAAAAACTGTTTTTT.

This chain connects TRBV7-6 to TRBJ2-7; 9 bases are a match to TRBD2. CDR3 length: 14 residues. J lost 5 bases, V lost 1 base, and 3 bases had no gene match. In germline, CDR1 is SGHVS, CDR2 FNYEAQ. For the CDR3, the DNA is TGTGCCAGCAGCTTAGTAGCTAGCGGGGACGAGCAGTACTTC. Its translation: CASSLVASGDEQYF.

The V and J genes are TRBV28 and TRBJ1-1; no clear D gene. V gave up 7 bases and J gave up 0 bases, with 6 bases separating them. CDR1 and CDR2 from the germline V gene are MDHEN and SYDVKM. The CDR3 consists of 12 residues. The CDR3 DNA is TGTGCCAGCACGAGCGTGAACACTGAAGCTTTCTTT. Translation: CASTSVNTEAFF. Using reference TRBV28 and TRBJ1-1 for the parts outside the CDR3, the full variable domain is DVKVTQSSRYLVKRTGEKVFLECVQDMDHENMFWYRQDPGLGLRLIYFSYDVKMKEKGDIPEGYSVSREKKERFSLILESASTNQTSMYLCASTSVNTEAFFGQGTRLTVV.

J is TRBJ1-4 and V is TRBV7-2; 9 positions agree with TRBD1. The CDR3 totals 17 residues. Losses at the gene ends were 1 base for V and 7 bases for J; bases not matched to a gene: 10. Per germline, CDR1 SGHTA and CDR2 FQGNSA. DNA of the CDR3: TGTGCCAGCAGCTTAGTTGGGGGGACAGGGATGGGTGAAAAACTGTTTTTT. Its translation is CASSLVGGTGMGEKLFF.

This clone was seen a handful of times. The V gene is TRBV5-1, the J gene TRBJ1-4; D is unclear. The CDR3 is 18 amino acids. The V gene's germline CDR1 is SGHRS and CDR2 YFSETQ. V was trimmed by 1 base and J by 3 bases, leaving 19 bases between them. The CDR3 bases are TGCGCCAGCAGCTTGAGGCAGTCGGGATTCCTATCTAATGAAAAACTGTTTTTT. It codes for CASSLRQSGFLSNEKLFF.

The CDR3 DNA reads TGTGCCAGCTCACCACGACAGAACACCGGGGAGCTGTTTTTT. Protein: CASSPRQNTGELFF. The chain has TRBV18 and TRBJ2-2; D not resolved. There are 14 residues in the CDR3. V lost 1 base and J 1 base, leaving 4 bases between the germline ends. CDR1 is KGHSH, CDR2 LQKENI, per germline.

The gene calls are TRBV18 and TRBJ1-1; D is unresolved. Trimming stripped 3 bases from V and 1 base from J, with 12 bases between. The CDR3 is 15 residues long. The V gene's germline CDR1 is KGHSH and CDR2 LQKENI. CDR3 coding DNA: TGTGCCAGCTCACCCCTCACGCGGCAGAACACTGAAGCTTTCTTT. It encodes CASSPLTRQNTEAFF.

V gene TRBV5-1 combines with J gene TRBJ2-5; TRBD1 agrees at 7 bases. The germline CDR1 and CDR2 sequences are SGHRS and YFSETQ. The CDR3 has 17 amino acids. With 0 bases clipped from V and 1 base from J, the junction kept 9 bases outside the gene matches. The CDR3 sequence is CASSLGFPRQGQETQYF. The DNA for the CDR3 is TGCGCCAGCAGCTTGGGTTTCCCACGACAGGGCCAAGAGACCCAGTACTTC.

This clone was recorded only once. V and J are TRBV5-4 and TRBJ2-3; tentative D call: TRBD2 (7 bases). The CDR3 is 13 residues long. Trimming pared 4 bases from V and 4 bases from J, leaving 10 bases between. Germline V CDR1 and CDR2: SGHNT, YYREEE (reference sequence). As DNA, the CDR3 is TGTGCCAGCAGCGGGGGGGCGTCAGATACGCAGTATTTT. Translated: CASSGGASDTQYF.

The rearrangement joins TRBV2 to TRBJ1-2; D gene ambiguous. Germline V gives CDR1 SNHLY, CDR2 FYNNEI. The V and J ends lost 4 bases and 7 bases respectively, with 13 bases between them. This CDR3 is built from 13 residues. CDR3 loop: CASSVGQLGGYTF. In DNA, the CDR3 is TGTGCCAGCAGTGTTGGGCAGTTAGGTGGCTACACCTTC.

The chain joins TRBV6-1 to TRBJ1-5, with D uncertain. The CDR3 has 13 amino acids. Deletions cut 2 bases from V and 3 bases from J, with 5 bases between. Germline V CDR1 and CDR2: MNHNS, SASEGT. This chain's CDR3 is CASSENHNQPQHF. The CDR3 nucleotides are TGTGCCAGCAGTGAAAATCACAATCAGCCCCAGCATTTT.

The chain is built from TRBV10-2 and TRBJ2-1; 7 positions match TRBD1. CDR3 size: 15 residues. Germline V gene sequence: CDR1 WSHSY, CDR2 SAAADI. V lost 2 bases to trimming and J lost 4 bases; unmatched junction nucleotides: 5. The CDR3 sequence: CASSETGQEYNEQFF. The CDR3 bases are TGCGCCAGCAGTGAGACTGGACAGGAGTACAATGAGCAGTTCTTC.

The rearrangement joins TRBV2 to TRBJ2-5; D possibly corresponds to TRBD1 (5 bases). The J call could be wrong; TRBJ2-7 is a better fit for the DNA end. The CDR3 contains 15 residues. Looked up from germline, CDR1 is SNHLY and CDR2 is FYNNEI. The CDR3 region has the DNA TGTGCCAGCAGTGAGGGGCCTGGATCCCTCTACGAGCAGTACTTC. It yields the protein CASSEGPGSLYEQYF.

The V gene is TRBV6-5, the J gene TRBJ1-1, with 8 bases identical to TRBD1. Germline V lookup: CDR1 MNHEY, CDR2 SVGAGI. This CDR3 region has 15 residues. Trimming at V came to 0 bases and at J to 4 bases, leaving 4 bases not matched to a gene. Here the CDR3 reads CASSYSGQVSTEAFF. In DNA, the CDR3 is TGTGCCAGCAGTTACTCGGGACAGGTGAGCACTGAAGCTTTCTTT.

The CDR3 here is CASSLSWPNEQFF. DNA for the CDR3: TGTGCCAGCAGTTTATCCTGGCCCAATGAGCAGTTCTTC. This rearrangement joins TRBV27 to TRBJ2-1; D is ambiguous. Germline CDR1 reads MNHEY; CDR2 reads SMNVEV (reference sequence). The CDR3 contains 13 residues. V lost 0 bases, J lost 6 bases, and 6 bases lay in between.

The J gene is TRBJ2-5, the V gene TRBV7-2, with 14 bases matching TRBD2. There are 16 residues in the CDR3. Germline trimming cut 1 base from V and 7 bases from J; bases unmatched to any gene: 5. Germline V gene data show CDR1 as SGHTA and CDR2 as FQGNSA. This CDR3 reads CASSLGAGLAGGTQYF. The CDR3 DNA reads as TGTGCCAGCAGCTTAGGTGCCGGACTAGCGGGGGGGACCCAGTACTTC.

The V and J genes are TRBV5-6 and TRBJ1-1, with TRBD1 identical over 8 bases. This CDR3 contains 13 residues. CDR1 is SGHDT and CDR2 is YYEEEE in the germline V gene. V trimming: 5 bases; J trimming: 11 bases; junction bases outside the gene matches: 11. DNA of the CDR3: TGTGCCAGCAGTCGGACAGGGAACCCGAGGGCTTTCTTT. It translates to CASSRTGNPRAFF. Based on the CDR3 plus reference TRBV5-6 and TRBJ1-1, the full variable domain is DAGVTQSPTHLIKTRGQQVTLRCSPKSGHDTVSWYQQALGQGPQFIFQYYEEEERQRGNFPDRFSGHQFPNYSSELNVNALLLGDSALYLCASSRTGNPRAFFGQGTRLTVV.

This chain links TRBV7-6 with TRBJ1-1; 7 positions match TRBD1. The J segment lost 0 bases and the V segment lost 1 base, leaving 5 bases of the junction unmatched. Germline V gene lookup returns CDR1 SGHVS and CDR2 FNYEAQ. CDR3 size: 16 residues. The CDR3 nucleotides are TGTGCCAGCAGCTTAGGACAGGGCGCTATGAACACTGAAGCTTTCTTT. Its translation: CASSLGQGAMNTEAFF.

V is TRBV7-3 and J is TRBJ2-1; possible D gene TRBD1, 6 bases. Germline V lookup: CDR1 SGHTA, CDR2 FQGTGA. V gave up 4 bases and J gave up 7 bases, with 14 bases separating them. There are 14 residues in the CDR3. The CDR3 DNA reads TGTGCCAGCAGCTCCGGCGCACAGGGTAATGAGCAGTTCTTC. The encoded protein is CASSSGAQGNEQFF.

This chain connects TRBV6-1 to TRBJ2-3, with D perhaps matching TRBD1 (5 bases). CDR1 and CDR2 from the germline V gene are MNHNS and SASEGT. This CDR3 is 13 amino acids long. For the CDR3, the DNA is TGTGCTACCGAAGGGGTCATCACAGATACGCAGTATTTT. This sequence encodes CATEGVITDTQYF.

Only one count was recorded for this clone. The CDR3 reads CASSPGAGSDGYTF. CDR3 DNA sequence: TGTGCCAGTAGTCCAGGAGCAGGGTCGGATGGCTACACCTTC. The chain has TRBV19 and TRBJ1-2; D is perhaps TRBD1 (5 bases). Germline CDR1 is LNHDA and CDR2 is SQIVND (reference sequence). The CDR3 runs to 14 residues. Between the trimmed V and J ends, which lost 5 bases and 6 bases, there was a span of 16 bases.

J is TRBJ2-1 and V is TRBV11-1; D unresolved. Trimming left V 11 bases short and J 8 bases short, with 13 bases between. Germline V gives CDR1 SGHAT, CDR2 FQDESV (reference sequence). The CDR3 runs to 11 residues. The CDR3 bases are TGTGCCTCCACAGCAGACGATGAGCAGTTCTTC. Protein product: CASTADDEQFF.